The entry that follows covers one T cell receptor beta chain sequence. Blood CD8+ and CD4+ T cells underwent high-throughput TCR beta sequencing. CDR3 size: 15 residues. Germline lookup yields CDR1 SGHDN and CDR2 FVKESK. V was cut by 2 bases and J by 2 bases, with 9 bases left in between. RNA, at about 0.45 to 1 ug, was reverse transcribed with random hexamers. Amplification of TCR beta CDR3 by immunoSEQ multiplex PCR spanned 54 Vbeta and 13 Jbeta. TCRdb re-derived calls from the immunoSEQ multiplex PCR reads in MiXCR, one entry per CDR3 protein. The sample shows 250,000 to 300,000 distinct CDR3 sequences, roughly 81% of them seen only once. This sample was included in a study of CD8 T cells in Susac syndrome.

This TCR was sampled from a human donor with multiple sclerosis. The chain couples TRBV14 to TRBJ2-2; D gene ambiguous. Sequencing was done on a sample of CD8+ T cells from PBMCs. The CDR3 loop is CASSQKRTNTGELFF. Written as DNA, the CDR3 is TGTGCCAGCAGCCAAAAGCGAACCAACACCGGGGAGCTGTTTTTT.